A selection of T cell receptor beta chains follows, all from one sample in a study of T cell responses to AZD1222 COVID-19 vaccine. The table came from immunoSEQ multiplex PCR; TCRdb's copy has only in-frame clones and leaves some out. The sample holds approximately 80,000 clones; over 75% are singletons and the top ten take about 12%. The specimen comprised peripheral blood, sampled 28 days after the second AZD1222 dose. The receptors stem from an adult who received the AZD1222 COVID-19 vaccine. The CDR3 runs from the conserved cysteine through the conserved F or W. D genes are given only for firm matches. The size field is filled for only some rows; it gives once, few, many or a size class.

>-|TRBJ2-1|-|TRBV12-5
CASGITGSYNEQFF
TGTGCTAGTGGTATTACGGGCTCCTACAATGAGCAGTTCTTC
>-|TRBJ2-5|once|TRBV11-2
CASSSEVGETQYF
TGTGCCAGCAGCTCCGAAGTGGGGGAGACCCAGTACTTC
>-|TRBJ1-1|-|TRBV6-2/TRBV6-3
CASSYVPGTKANTEAFF
TGTGCCAGCAGTTACGTACCGGGAACGAAGGCGAACACTGAAGCTTTCTTT
>-|TRBJ1-1|-|TRBV19
CARPGWGGTEAFF
TGTGCCAGGCCGGGATGGGGAGGAACTGAAGCTTTCTTT
>TRBD1|TRBJ1-1|-|TRBV9
CASSVWAGGGNTEAFF
TGTGCCAGCAGCGTATGGGCAGGGGGAGGAAACACTGAAGCTTTCTTT
>-|TRBJ2-1|-|TRBV6-5
CASTRSTGSLVF
TGTGCCAGCACTCGCTCAACAGGATCTCTGGTCTTC
>-|TRBJ1-5|-|TRBV2
CASTRGLTEKGQPQHF
TGTGCCAGCACCCGAGGGTTGACAGAGAAGGGTCAGCCCCAGCATTTT
>-|TRBJ2-1|-|TRBV3-1/TRBV3-2
CASSQETTSYNEQFF
TGTGCCAGCAGCCAAGAGACTACCTCCTACAATGAGCAGTTCTTC
>-|TRBJ1-1|-|TRBV18
CASSRSDGLNTEAFF
TGTGCCAGCTCACGGTCTGACGGATTGAACACTGAAGCTTTCTTT
>TRBD1|TRBJ2-7|few|TRBV5-4
CASSSLQGAREQYF
TGTGCCAGCAGCTCTCTACAGGGGGCCCGCGAGCAGTACTTC
>-|TRBJ2-7|few|TRBV4-3
CASSQYYGSLPDEQYF
TGCGCCAGCAGCCAGTACTACGGGTCCCTCCCCGACGAGCAGTACTTC
>-|TRBJ1-2|-|TRBV19
CASSPLQGHRGYTF
TGTGCCAGTAGTCCACTACAGGGTCATCGGGGCTACACCTTC
>-|TRBJ1-2|-|TRBV19
CASSIDLRQDCTF
TGTGCCAGTAGTATAGATCTCCGACAGGATTGCACCTTC
>TRBD1|TRBJ1-4|-|TRBV25-1
CASSEGQRFNEKLFF
TGTGCCAGCAGTGAGGGACAGCGTTTTAATGAAAAACTGTTTTTT
>TRBD2|TRBJ2-3|-|TRBV15
CATSRGLALSTDTQYF
TGTGCCACCAGCAGAGGACTAGCACTGAGCACAGATACGCAGTATTTT
>TRBD2|TRBJ2-2|few|TRBV27
CASSFRGLAGGPNTGELFF
TGTGCCAGCAGTTTCCGGGGACTAGCGGGAGGGCCGAACACCGGGGAGCTGTTTTTT
>TRBD1|TRBJ2-4|few|TRBV6-2/TRBV6-3
CASSDPGQGQANIQYF
TGTGCCAGCAGTGATCCGGGACAGGGACAAGCAAACATTCAGTACTTC